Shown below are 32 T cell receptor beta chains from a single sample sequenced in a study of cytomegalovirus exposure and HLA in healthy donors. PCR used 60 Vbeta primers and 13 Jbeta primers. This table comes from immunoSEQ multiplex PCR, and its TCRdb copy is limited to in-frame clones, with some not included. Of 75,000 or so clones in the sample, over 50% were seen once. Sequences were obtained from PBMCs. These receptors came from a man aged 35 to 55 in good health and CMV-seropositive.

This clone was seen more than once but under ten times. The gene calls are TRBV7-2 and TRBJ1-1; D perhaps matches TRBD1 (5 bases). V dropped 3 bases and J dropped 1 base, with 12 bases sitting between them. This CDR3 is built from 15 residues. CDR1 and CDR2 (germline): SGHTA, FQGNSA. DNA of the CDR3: TGTGCCAGCAGCTTTCCGGGGGACCCGAACACTGAAGCTTTCTTT. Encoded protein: CASSFPGDPNTEAFF.

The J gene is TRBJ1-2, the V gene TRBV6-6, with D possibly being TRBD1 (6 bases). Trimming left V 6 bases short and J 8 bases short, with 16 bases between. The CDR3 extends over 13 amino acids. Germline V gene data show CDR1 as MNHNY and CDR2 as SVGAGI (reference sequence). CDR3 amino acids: CASSIQGREGYTF. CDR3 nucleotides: TGTGCCAGCAGCATCCAGGGGAGAGAAGGCTACACCTTC.

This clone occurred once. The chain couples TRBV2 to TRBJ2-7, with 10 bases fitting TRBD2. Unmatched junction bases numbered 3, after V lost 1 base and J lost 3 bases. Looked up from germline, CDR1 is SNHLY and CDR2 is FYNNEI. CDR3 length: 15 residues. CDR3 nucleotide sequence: TGTGCCAGCAGTGAAGAGGTAGCGGGGGGCTACGAGCAGTACTTC. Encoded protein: CASSEEVAGGYEQYF.

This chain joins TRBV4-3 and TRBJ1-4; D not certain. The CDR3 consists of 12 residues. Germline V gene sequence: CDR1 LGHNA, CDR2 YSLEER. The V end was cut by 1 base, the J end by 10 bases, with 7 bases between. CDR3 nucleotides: TGCGCCAGCAGCCAAGTTGCGGGAAAACTGTTTTTT. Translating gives CASSQVAGKLFF.

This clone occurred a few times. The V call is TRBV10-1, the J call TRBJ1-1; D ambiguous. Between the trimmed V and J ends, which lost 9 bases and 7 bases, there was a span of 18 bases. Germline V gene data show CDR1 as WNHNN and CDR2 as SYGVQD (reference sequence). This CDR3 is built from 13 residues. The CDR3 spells CARELGGEVEAFF. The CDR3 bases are TGCGCCAGGGAACTGGGTGGAGAGGTTGAAGCTTTCTTT.

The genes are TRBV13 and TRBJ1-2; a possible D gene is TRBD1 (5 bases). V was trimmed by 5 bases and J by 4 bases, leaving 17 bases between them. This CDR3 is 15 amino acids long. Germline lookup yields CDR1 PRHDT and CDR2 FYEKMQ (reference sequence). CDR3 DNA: TGTGCCAGCAGCCCGGGGGGGGTGGTGGGCTATGGCTACACCTTC. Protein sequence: CASSPGGVVGYGYTF.

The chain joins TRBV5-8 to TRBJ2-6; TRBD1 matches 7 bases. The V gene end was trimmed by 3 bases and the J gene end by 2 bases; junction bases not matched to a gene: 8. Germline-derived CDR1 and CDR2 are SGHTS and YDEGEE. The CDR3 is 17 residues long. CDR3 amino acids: CASSSMTGIAGANVLTF. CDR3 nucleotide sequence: TGTGCCAGCAGCTCTATGACAGGGATAGCTGGGGCCAACGTCCTGACTTTC.

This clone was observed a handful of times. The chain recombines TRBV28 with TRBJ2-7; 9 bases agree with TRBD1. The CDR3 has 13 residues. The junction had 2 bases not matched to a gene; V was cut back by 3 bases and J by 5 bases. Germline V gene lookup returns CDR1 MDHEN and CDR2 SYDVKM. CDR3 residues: CASSFGTGNEQYF. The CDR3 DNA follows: TGTGCCAGCAGTTTCGGGACAGGGAACGAGCAGTACTTC.

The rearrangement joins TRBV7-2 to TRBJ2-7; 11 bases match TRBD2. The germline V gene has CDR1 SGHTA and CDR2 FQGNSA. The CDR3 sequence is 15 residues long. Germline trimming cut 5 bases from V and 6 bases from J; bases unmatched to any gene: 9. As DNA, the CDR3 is TGTGCCAGCAGCCTACTTAGCGGGGGGGCGGTCGAGCAGTACTTC. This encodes CASSLLSGGAVEQYF.

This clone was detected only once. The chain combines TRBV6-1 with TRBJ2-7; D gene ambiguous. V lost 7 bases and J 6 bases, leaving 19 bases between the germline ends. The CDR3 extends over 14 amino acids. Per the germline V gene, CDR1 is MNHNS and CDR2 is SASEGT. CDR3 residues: CASKRLVGIGEQYF. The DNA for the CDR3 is TGTGCCAGCAAACGGCTAGTGGGTATTGGCGAGCAGTACTTC.

CDR3 DNA: TGTGCCAGCAGCGCAGGGGGACGCACTAATGAAAAACTGTTTTTT. Its translation is CASSAGGRTNEKLFF. The rearrangement links TRBV28 to TRBJ1-4; TRBD1 aligns across 7 bases. This CDR3 is built from 15 residues. The V gene's germline CDR1 is MDHEN and CDR2 SYDVKM. Trimming cost V 6 bases and J 2 bases; bases outside gene matches: 6.

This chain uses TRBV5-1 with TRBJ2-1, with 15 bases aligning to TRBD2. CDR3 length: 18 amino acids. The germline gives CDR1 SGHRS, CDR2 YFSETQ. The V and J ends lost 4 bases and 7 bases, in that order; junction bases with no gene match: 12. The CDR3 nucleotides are TGCGCCAGCAGCGAGCCCCCAGGGACTAGCGGGGGGTTTAATGAGCAGTTCTTC. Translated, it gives CASSEPPGTSGGFNEQFF.

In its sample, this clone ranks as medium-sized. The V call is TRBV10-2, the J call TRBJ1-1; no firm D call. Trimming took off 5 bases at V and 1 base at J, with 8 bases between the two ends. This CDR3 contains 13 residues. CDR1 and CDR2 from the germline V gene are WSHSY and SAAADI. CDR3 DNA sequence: TGCGCCAGCAGTCTGAGGGAGAACACTGAAGCTTTCTTT. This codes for CASSLRENTEAFF.

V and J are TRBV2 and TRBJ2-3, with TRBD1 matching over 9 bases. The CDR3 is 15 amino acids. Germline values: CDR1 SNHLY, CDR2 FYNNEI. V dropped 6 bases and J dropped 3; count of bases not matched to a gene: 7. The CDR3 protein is CASSPGQGGTDTQYF. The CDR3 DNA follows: TGTGCCAGCAGCCCGGGACAGGGTGGAACAGATACGCAGTATTTT.

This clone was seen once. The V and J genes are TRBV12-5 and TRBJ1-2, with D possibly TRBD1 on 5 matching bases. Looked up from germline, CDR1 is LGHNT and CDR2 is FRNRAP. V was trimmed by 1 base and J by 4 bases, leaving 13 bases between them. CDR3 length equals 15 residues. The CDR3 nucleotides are TGTGCTAGTGGTTTGGCCCGAGGGACTCCCTATGGCTACACCTTC. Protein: CASGLARGTPYGYTF.

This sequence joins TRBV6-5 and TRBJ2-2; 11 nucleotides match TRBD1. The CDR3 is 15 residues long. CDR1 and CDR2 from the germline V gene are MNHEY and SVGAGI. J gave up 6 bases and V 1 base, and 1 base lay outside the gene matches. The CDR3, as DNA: TGTGCCAGCAGTTACTTGGGACAGGGGGCCGGGGAGCTGTTTTTT. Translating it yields CASSYLGQGAGELFF.

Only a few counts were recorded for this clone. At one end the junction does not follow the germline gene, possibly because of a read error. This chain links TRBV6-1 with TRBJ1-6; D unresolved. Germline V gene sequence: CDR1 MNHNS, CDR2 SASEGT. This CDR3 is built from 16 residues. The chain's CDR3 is CASSEGYEGVTSSLHF. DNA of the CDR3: TGTGCCAGCAGTGAAGGTTACGAGGGAGTGACTTCATCCCTCCACTTT.

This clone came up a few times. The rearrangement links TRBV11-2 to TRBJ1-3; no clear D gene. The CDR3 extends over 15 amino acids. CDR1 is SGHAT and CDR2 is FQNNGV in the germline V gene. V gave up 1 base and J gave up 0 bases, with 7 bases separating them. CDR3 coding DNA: TGTGCCAGCAGCTTAGGGCGGTTCTCTGGAAACACCATATATTTT. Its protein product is CASSLGRFSGNTIYF.

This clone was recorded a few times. For the CDR3, the DNA is TGTGCTAGTGGTAGACAGGGGAACGAGCAGTACTTC. This gives the protein CASGRQGNEQYF. The chain links TRBV12-5 to TRBJ2-7; 8 bases are shared with TRBD1. The V segment lost 5 bases and the J segment 5 bases; nucleotides outside the gene matches: 2. Looked up from germline, CDR1 is LGHNT and CDR2 is FRNRAP. This CDR3 spans 12 amino acids.

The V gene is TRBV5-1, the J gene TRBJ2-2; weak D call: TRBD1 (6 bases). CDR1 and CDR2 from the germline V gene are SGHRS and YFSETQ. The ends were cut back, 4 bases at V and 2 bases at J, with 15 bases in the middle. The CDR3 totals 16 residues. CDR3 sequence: CASSSRTDLNTGELFF. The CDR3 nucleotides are TGCGCCAGCAGCAGCCGGACAGATCTAAACACCGGGGAGCTGTTTTTT.

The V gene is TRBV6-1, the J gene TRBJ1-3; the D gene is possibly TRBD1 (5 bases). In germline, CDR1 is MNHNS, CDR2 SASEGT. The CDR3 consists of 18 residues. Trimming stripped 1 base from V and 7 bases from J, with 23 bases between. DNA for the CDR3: TGTGCCAGCAGTGAAGGTTCTTGGGGGAGCACTGGAGGGAACACCATATATTTT. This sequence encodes CASSEGSWGSTGGNTIYF.

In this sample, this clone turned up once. In nucleotides, the CDR3 is TGTGCCAGCAGTGAATATCCGACAGGGGGTGCCCCAGCTTTCTTT. Translated: CASSEYPTGGAPAFF. This sequence joins TRBV25-1 and TRBJ1-1, with TRBD1 matching over 9 bases. The germline V gene has CDR1 MGHDK and CDR2 SYGVNS. The CDR3 extends over 15 amino acids. J was trimmed by 10 bases and V by 0 bases; bases with no gene match: 9.

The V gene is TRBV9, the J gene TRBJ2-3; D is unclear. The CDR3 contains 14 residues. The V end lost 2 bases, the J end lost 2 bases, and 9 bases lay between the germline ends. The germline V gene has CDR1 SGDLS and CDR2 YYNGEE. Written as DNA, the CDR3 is TGTGCCAGCAGCGTCTTCCAGTTCACAGATACGCAGTATTTT. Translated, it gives CASSVFQFTDTQYF.

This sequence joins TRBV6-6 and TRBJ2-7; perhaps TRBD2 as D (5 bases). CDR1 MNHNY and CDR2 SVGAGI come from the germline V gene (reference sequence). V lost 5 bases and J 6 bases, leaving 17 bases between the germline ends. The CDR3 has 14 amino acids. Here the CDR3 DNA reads TGTGCCAGCAGTCTGGGCAGCGGTCGGCGCGAGCAGTACTTC. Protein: CASSLGSGRREQYF.

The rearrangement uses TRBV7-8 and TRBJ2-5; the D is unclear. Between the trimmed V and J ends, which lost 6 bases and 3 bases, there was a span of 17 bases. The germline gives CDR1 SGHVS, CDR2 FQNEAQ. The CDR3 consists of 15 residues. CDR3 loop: CASSLRRQPKETQYF. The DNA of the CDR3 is TGTGCCAGCAGTCTGAGGCGTCAGCCCAAAGAGACCCAGTACTTC.

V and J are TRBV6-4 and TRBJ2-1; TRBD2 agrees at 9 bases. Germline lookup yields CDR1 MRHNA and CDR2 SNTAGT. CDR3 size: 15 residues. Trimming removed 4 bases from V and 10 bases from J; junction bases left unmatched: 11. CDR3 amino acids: CASSAQSSGEKEQFF. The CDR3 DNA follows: TGTGCCAGCAGTGCCCAGTCTAGCGGGGAGAAAGAGCAGTTCTTC.

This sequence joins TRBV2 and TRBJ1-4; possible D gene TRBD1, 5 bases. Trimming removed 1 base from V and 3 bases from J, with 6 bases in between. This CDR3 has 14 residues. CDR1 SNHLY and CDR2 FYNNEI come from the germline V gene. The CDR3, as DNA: TGTGCCAGCAGTGAAGGGGACTCTAATGAAAAACTGTTTTTT. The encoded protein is CASSEGDSNEKLFF.

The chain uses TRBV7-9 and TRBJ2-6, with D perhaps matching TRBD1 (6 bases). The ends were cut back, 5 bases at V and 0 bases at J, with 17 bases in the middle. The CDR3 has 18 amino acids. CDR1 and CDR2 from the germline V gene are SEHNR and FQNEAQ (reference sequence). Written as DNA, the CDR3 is TGTGCCAGCAGCAGCACCAGGGGATCGGTCTCTGGGGCCAACGTCCTGACTTTC. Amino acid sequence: CASSSTRGSVSGANVLTF.

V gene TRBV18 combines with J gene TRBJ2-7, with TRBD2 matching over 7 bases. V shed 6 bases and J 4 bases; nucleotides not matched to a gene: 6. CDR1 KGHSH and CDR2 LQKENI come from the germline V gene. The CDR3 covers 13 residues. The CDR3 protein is CASSPGEGYEQYF. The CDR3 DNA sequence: TGTGCCAGCTCCCCTGGGGAGGGGTACGAGCAGTACTTC.

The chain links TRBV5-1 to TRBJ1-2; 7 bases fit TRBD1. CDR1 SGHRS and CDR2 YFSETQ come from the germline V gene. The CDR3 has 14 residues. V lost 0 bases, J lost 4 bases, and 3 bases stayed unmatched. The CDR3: CASSLESGGYGYTF. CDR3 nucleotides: TGCGCCAGCAGCTTGGAGTCAGGGGGCTATGGCTACACCTTC.

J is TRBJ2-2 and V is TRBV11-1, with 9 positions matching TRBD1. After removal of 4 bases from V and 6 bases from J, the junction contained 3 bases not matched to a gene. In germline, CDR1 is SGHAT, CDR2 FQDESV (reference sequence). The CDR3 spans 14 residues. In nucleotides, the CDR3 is TGTGCCAGCAGCTGGGGACAGGGAGCCGGGGAGCTGTTTTTT. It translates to CASSWGQGAGELFF. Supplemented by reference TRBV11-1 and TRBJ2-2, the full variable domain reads EAEVAQSPRYKITEKSQAVAFWCDPISGHATLYWYRQILGQGPELLVQFQDESVVDDSQLPKDRFSAERLKGVDSTLKIQPAELGDSAMYLCASSWGQGAGELFFGEGSRLTVL.

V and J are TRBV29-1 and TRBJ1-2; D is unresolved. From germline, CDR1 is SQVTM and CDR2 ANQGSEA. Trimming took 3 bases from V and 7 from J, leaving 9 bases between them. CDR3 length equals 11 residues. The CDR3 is CSVEASGGYTF. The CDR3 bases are TGCAGCGTTGAGGCGTCGGGTGGCTACACCTTC.